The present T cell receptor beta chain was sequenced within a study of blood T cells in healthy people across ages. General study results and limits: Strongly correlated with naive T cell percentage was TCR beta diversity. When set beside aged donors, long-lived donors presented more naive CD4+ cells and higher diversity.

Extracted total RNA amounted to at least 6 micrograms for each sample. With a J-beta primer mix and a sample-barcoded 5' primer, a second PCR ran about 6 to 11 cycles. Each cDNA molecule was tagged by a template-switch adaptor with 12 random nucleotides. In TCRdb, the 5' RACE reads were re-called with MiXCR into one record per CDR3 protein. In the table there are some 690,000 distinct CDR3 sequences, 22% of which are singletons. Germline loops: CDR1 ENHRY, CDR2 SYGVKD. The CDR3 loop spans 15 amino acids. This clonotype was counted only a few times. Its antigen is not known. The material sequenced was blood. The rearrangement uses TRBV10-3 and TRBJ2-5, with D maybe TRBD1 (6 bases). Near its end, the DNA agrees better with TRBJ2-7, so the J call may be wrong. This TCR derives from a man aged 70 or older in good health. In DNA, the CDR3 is TGTGCCATCAGTGAGTTTTCTGGGGGCCCCTACGAGCAGTACGTC. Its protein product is CAISEFSGGPYEQYV.